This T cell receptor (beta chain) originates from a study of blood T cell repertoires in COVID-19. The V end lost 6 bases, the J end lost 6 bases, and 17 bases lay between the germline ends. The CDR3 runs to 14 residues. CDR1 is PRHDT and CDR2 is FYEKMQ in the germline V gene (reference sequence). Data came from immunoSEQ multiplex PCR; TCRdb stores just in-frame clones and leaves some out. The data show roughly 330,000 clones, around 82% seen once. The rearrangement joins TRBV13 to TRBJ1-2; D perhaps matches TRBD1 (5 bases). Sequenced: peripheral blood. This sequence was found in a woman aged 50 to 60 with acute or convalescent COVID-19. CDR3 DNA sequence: TGTGCCAGCAGGCTCGGGGGAGTGTGGGATGGCTACACCTTC. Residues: CASRLGGVWDGYTF.